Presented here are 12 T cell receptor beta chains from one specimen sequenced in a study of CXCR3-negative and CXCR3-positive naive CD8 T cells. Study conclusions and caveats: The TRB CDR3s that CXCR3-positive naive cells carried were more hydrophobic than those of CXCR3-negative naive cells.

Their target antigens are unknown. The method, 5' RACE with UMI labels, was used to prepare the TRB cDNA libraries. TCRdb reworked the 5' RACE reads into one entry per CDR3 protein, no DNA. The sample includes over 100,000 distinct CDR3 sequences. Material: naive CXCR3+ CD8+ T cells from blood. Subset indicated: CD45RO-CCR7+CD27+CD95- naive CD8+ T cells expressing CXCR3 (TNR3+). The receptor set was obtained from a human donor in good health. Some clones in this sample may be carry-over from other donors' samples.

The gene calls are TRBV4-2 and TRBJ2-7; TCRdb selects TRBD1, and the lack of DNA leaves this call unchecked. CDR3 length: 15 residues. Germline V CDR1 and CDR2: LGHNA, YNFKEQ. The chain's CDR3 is CASSQEKTGGYEQYF.

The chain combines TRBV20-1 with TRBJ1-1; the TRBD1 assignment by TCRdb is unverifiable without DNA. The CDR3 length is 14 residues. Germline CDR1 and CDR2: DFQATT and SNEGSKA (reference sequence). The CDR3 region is CSARETGPRTEAFF.

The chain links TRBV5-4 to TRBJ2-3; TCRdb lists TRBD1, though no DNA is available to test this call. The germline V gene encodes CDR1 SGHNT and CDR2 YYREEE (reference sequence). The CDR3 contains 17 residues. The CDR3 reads CASSLAFKGGGTDTQYF.

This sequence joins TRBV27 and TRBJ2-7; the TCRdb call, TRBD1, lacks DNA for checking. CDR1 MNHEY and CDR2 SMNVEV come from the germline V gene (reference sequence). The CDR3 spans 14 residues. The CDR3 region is CASSRGLGSYEQYF.

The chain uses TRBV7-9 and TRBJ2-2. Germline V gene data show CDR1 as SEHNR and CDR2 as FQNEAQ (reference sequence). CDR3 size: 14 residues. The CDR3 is CASSLAGYPMELFF.

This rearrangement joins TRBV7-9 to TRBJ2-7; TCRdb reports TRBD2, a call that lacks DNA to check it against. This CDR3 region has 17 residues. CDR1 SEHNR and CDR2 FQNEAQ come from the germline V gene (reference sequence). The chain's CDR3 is CASSYGLAGGSSYEQYF.

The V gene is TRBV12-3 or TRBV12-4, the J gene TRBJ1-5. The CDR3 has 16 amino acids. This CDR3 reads CASSLSRRNSNQPQHF.

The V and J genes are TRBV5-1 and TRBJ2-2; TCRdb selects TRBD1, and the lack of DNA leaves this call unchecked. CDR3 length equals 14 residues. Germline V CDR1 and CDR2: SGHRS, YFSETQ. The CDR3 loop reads CASSLVGAAGELFF. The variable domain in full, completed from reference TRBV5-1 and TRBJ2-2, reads KAGVTQTPRYLIKTRGQQVTLSCSPISGHRSVSWYQQTPGQGLQFLFEYFSETQRNKGNFPGRFSGRQFSNSRSEMNVSTLELGDSALYLCASSLVGAAGELFFGEGSRLTVL.

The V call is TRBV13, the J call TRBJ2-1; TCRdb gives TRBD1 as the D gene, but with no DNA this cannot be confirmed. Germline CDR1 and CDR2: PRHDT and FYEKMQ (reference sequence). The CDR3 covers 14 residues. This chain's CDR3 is CASSPQGHHNEQFF.

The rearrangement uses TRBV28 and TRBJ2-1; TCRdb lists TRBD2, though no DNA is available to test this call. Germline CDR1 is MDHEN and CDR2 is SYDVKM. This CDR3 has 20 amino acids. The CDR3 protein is CASSLYVALAGGRSYNEQFF.

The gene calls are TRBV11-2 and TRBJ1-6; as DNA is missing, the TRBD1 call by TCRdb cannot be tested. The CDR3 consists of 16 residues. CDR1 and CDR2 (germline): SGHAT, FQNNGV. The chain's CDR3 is CASSSWEQGLDSPLHF.

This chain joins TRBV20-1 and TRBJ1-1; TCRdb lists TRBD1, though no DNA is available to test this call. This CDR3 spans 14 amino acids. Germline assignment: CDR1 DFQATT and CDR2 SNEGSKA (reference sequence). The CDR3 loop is CSARDDRGDTEAFF.